This T cell receptor beta chain was recovered during a study of shared clonotypes between healthy human individuals. This clone showed up many times. CDR1 is MNHNS, CDR2 SASEGT, per germline. The CDR3 covers 15 residues. With 3 bases clipped from V and 0 bases from J, the junction kept 3 bases outside the gene matches. The table came from immunoSEQ multiplex PCR; TCRdb's copy has only in-frame clones and leaves some out. The table has about 480,000 clones, about four fifths seen once. Source material: PBMCs. The sequence derives from a middle-aged woman in good health. Some clones in this sample may be carry-over from other donors' samples. The chain has TRBV6-1 and TRBJ2-3; 7 bases are shared with TRBD2. The CDR3 DNA reads as TGTGCCAGCAGTGACGGAGCGGGAAGCACAGATACGCAGTATTTT. Translation gives CASSDGAGSTDTQYF.